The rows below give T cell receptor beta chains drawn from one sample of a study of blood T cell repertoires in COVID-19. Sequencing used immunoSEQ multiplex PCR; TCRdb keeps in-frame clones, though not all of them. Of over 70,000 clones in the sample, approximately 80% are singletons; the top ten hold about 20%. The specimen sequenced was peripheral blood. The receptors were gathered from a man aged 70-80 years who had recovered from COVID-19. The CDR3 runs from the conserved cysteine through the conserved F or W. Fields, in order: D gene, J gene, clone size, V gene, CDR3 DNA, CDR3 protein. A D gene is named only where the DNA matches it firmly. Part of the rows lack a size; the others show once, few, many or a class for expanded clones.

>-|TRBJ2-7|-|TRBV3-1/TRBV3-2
TGTGCCAGCAGCCAAGATCTTCAGGTCTACGAGCAGTACTTC
CASSQDLQVYEQYF
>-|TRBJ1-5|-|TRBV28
TGTGCCAGCAGTTTGGGGGGAACGAATCAGCCCCAGCATTTT
CASSLGGTNQPQHF
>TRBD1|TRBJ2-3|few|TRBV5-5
TGTGCCAGCAGCTTGGTGGACAGGGGAGATACGCAGTATTTT
CASSLVDRGDTQYF
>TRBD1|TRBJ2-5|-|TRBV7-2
TGTGCCAGCACCTTAACAGGGGTCCAAGAGACCCAGTACTTC
CASTLTGVQETQYF
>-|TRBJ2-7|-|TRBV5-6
TGTGCCAGCAGCTTGGCGGGGGGACAAGTCTACGAGCAGTACTTC
CASSLAGGQVYEQYF
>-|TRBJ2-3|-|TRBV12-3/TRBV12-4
TGTGCCAGCAGTATCGGGACAGATACGCAGTATTTT
CASSIGTDTQYF
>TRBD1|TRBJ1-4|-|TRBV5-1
TGCGCCAGCAGCCTCCTAGGACAGGGTATATCGTCAGAAAAACTGTTTTTT
CASSLLGQGISSEKLFF
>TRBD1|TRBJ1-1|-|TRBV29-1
TGCAGCGTAGCGAGACAAAATACAGGGGCCGGTGAAGCTTTCTTT
CSVARQNTGAGEAFF
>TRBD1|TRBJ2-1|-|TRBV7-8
TGTGCCAGCAGATCCCCGGGACAGCTATATGCCCCCTCCTACAATGAGCAGTTCTTC
CASRSPGQLYAPSYNEQFF
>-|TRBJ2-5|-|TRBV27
TGTGCCAGCAGACGGACTATCCAAGAGACCCAGTACTTC
CASRRTIQETQYF
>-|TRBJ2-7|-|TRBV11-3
TGTGCCAGCAGCTTACGGCAGGCCTCCTACGAGCAGTACTTC
CASSLRQASYEQYF
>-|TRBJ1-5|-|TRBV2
TGTGCCAGCAGTGGGGCTTGGATTAATCAGCCCCAGCATTTT
CASSGAWINQPQHF
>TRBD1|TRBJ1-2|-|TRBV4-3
TGCGCCAGCAGCCTCAACAGGGGGACCCTCTATGGCTACACCTTC
CASSLNRGTLYGYTF
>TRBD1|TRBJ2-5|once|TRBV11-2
TGTGCCAGCACTCCTGGACAGGGCGCCCAAGAGACCCAGTACTTC
CASTPGQGAQETQYF
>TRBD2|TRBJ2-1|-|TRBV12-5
TGTGCTAGTGGTTTGGTACGTTTGGCGGGGGGCTCTAGTATCAATGAGCAGTTCTTC
CASGLVRLAGGSSINEQFF
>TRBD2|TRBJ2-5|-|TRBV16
TGTGCCAGCAGCCAGACTAGCGGGGGGACCGAAGAGACCCAGTACTTC
CASSQTSGGTEETQYF
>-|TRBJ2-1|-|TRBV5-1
TGCGCCAGCAGCTTGGTAACGGGGAGCTCCTACAATGAGCAGTTCTTC
CASSLVTGSSYNEQFF
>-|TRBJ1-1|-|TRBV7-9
TGTGCCAGCAGCCCCAATCTACAGGGAAACACTGAAGCTTTCTTT
CASSPNLQGNTEAFF
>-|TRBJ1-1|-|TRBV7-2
TGTGCCAGCAGCTTATTAGGGGAGAACACTGAAGCTTTCTTT
CASSLLGENTEAFF
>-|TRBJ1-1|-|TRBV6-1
TGTGCCAGCAGTTCGACACTAGACACTGAAGCTTTCTTT
CASSSTLDTEAFF
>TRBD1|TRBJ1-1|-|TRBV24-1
TGTGCCACCAGCGAAACAGGGGGCACTGAAGCTTTCTTT
CATSETGGTEAFF
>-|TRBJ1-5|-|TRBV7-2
TGTGCCAGCAGCTTAGTGTATACCCGACCAAGGGGTCAGCCCCAGCATTTT
CASSLVYTRPRGQPQHF
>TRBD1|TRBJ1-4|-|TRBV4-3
TGCGCCAGCAGCCAAGGAGGGGGCGTTAAACTGTTTTTT
CASSQGGGVKLFF
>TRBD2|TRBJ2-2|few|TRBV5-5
TGTGCCAGCACCAGACTAGCGGCGGGGACCGGGGAGCTGTTTTTT
CASTRLAAGTGELFF
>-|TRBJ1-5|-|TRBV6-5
TGTGCCAGCAGTTATCAGGGTAGCAATCAGCCCCAGCATTTT
CASSYQGSNQPQHF
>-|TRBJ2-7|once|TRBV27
TGTGCCAGCGGCTTCAGGAACGAGCAGTACTTC
CASGFRNEQYF